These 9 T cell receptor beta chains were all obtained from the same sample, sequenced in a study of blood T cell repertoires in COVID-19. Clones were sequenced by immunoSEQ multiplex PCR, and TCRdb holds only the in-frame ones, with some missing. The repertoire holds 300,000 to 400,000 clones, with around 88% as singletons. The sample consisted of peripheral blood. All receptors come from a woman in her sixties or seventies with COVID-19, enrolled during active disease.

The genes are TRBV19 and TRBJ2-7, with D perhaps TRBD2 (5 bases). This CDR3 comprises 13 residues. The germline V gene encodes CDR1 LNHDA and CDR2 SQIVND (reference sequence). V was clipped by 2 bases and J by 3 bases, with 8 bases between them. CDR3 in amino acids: CASSIKGDYEQYF. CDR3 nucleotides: TGTGCCAGTAGTATAAAGGGAGACTACGAGCAGTACTTC.

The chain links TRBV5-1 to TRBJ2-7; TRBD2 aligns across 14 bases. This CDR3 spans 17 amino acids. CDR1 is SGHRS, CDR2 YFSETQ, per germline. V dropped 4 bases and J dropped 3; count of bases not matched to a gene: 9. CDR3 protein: CASSILSGLAGGYEQYF. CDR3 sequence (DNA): TGCGCCAGCAGCATACTCTCCGGACTAGCGGGGGGCTACGAGCAGTACTTC.

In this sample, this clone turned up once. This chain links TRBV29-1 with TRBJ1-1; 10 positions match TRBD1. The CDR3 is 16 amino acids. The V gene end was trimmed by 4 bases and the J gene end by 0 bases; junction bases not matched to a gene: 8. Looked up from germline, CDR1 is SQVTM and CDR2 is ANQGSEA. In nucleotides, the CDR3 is TGCAGCGTTGCGGACAGGGGGTTTAGATTGAACACTGAAGCTTTCTTT. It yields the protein CSVADRGFRLNTEAFF.

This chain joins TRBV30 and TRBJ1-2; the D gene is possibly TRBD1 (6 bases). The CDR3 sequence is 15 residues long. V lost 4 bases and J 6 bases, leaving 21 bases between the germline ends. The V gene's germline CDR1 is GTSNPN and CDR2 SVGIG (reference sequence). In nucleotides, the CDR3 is TGTGCCTGGAACCCCTGGGGGGGCAGTGTGAATGGCTACACCTTC. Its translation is CAWNPWGGSVNGYTF.

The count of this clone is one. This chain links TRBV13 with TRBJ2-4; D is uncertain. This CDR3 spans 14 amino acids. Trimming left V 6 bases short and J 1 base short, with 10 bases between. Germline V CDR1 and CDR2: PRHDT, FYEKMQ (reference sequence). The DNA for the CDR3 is TGTGCCAGCAGGAGGAGTGGGGCCAAAAACATTCAGTACTTC. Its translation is CASRRSGAKNIQYF. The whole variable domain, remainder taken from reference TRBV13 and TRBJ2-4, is AAGVIQSPRHLIKEKRETATLKCYPIPRHDTVYWYQQGPGQDPQFLISFYEKMQSDKGSIPDRFSAQQFSDYHSELNMSSLELGDSALYFCASRRSGAKNIQYFGAGTRLSVL.

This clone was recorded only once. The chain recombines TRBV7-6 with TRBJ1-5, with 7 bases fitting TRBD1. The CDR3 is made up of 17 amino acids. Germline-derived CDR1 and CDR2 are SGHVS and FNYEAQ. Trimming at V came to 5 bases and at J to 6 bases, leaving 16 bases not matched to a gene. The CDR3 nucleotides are TGTGCCAGCAGCAAAGAACAGGGGTCGGGGGTCTTTCAGCCCCAGCATTTT. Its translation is CASSKEQGSGVFQPQHF.

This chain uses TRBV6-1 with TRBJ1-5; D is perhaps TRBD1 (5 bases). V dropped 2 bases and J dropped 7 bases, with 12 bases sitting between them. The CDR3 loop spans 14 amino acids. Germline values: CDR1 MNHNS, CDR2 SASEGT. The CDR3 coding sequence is TGTGCCAGCAGTGAATTGGGGGGTGGACAGCCCCAGCATTTT. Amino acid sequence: CASSELGGGQPQHF.

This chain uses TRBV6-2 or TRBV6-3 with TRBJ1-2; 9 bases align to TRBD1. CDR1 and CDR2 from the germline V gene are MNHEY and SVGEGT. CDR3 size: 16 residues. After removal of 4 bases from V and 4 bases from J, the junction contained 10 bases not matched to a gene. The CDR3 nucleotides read TGTGCCAGCAGTTCTCGGACAGGGGAGCAGCGCTATGGCTACACCTTC. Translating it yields CASSSRTGEQRYGYTF.

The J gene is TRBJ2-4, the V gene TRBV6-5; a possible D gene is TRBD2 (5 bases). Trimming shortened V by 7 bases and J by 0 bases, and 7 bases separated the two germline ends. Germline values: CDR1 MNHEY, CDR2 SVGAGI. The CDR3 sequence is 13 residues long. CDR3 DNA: TGTGCCAGCACGGACTTAGCCAAAAACATTCAGTACTTC. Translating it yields CASTDLAKNIQYF.